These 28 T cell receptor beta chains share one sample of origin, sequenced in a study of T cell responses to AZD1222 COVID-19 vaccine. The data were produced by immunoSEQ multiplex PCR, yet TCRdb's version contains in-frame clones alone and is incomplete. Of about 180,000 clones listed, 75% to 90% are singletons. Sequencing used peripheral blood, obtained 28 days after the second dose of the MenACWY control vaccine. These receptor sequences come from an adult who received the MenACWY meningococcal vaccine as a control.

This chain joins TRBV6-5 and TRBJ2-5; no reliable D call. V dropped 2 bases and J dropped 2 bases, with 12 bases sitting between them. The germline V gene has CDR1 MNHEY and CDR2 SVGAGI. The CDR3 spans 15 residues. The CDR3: CASSYQALGQETQYF. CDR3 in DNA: TGTGCCAGCAGTTACCAGGCACTCGGTCAAGAGACCCAGTACTTC.

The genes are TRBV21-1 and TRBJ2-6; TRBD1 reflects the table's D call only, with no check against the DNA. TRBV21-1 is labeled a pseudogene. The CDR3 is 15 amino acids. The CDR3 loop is CASSYRVSGANVLTF. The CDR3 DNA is TGTGCCAGCAGCTACAGGGTTTCTGGGGCCAACGTCCTGACTTTC.

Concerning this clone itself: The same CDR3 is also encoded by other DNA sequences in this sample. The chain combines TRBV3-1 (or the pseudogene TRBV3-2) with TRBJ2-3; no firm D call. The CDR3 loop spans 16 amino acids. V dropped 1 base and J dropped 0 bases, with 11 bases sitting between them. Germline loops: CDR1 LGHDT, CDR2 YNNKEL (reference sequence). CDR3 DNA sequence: TGTGCCAGCAGCCAAGTACGAGGTCCTAGCACAGATACGCAGTATTTT. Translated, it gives CASSQVRGPSTDTQYF.

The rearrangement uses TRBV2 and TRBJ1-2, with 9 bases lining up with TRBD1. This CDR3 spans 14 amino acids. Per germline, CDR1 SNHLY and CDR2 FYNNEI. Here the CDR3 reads CAAGKDRGGKGYTF. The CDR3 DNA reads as TGTGCAGCCGGAAAGGACAGGGGAGGAAAGGGCTACACCTTC.

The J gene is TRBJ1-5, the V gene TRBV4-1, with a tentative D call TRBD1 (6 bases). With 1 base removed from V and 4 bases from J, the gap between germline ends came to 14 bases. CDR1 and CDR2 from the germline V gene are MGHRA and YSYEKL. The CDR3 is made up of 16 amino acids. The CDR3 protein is CASSQAVTGFNQPQHF. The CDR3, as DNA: TGCGCCAGCAGCCAAGCTGTAACAGGGTTTAATCAGCCCCAGCATTTT.

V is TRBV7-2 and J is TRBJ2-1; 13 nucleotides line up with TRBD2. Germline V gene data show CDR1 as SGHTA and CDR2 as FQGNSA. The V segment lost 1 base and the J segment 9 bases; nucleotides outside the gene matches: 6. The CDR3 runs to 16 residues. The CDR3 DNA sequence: TGTGCCAGCAGCTTAGGGACTAGCGGGAGTAGAGTTGAGCAGTTCTTC. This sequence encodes CASSLGTSGSRVEQFF.

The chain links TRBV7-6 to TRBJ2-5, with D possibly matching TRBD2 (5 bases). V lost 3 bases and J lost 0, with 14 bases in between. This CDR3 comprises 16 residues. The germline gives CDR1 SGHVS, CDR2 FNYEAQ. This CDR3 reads CASSFRPVAYQETQYF. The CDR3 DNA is TGTGCCAGCAGCTTTCGGCCAGTAGCGTACCAAGAGACCCAGTACTTC. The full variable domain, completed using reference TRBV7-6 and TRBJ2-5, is GAGVSQSPRYKVTKRGQDVALRCDPISGHVSLYWYRQALGQGPEFLTYFNYEAQQDKSGLPNDRFSAERPEGSISTLTIQRTEQRDSAMYRCASSFRPVAYQETQYFGPGTRLLVL.

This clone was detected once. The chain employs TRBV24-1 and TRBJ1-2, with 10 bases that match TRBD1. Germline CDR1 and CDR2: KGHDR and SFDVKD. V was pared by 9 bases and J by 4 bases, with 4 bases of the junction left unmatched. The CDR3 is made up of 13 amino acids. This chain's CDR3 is CATAGTGAYGYTF. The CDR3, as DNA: TGTGCCACCGCCGGGACAGGGGCCTATGGCTACACCTTC.

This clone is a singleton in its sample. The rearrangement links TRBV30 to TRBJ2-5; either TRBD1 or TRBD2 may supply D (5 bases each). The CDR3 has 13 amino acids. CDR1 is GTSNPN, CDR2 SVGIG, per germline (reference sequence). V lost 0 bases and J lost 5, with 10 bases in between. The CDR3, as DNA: TGTGCCTGGAGTGTAACCCGGGGCGAGACCCAGTACTTC. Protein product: CAWSVTRGETQYF.

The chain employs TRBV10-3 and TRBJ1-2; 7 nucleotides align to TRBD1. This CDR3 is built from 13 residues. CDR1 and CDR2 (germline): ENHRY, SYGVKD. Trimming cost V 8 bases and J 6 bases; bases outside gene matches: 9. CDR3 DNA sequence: TGTGCCATCCTTAGAGTGACAGGGAATGGCTACACCTTC. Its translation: CAILRVTGNGYTF.

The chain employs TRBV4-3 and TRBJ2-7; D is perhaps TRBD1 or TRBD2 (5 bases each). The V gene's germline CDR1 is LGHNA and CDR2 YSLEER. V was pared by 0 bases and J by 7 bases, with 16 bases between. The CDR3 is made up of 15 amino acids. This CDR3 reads CASSQEGDPRREQYF. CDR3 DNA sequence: TGCGCCAGCAGCCAAGAGGGGGACCCCCGGAGGGAGCAGTACTTC.

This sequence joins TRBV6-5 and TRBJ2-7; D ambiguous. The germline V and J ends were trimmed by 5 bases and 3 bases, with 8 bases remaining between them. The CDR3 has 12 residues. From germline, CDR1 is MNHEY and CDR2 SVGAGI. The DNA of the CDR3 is TGTGCCAGCAGTCCGGCAGGCTACGAGCAGTACTTC. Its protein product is CASSPAGYEQYF.

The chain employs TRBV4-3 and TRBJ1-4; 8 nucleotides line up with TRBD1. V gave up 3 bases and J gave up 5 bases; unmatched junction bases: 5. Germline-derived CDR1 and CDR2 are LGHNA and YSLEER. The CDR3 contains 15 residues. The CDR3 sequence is CASSQGTGRNEKLFF. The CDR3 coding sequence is TGCGCCAGCAGCCAGGGGACAGGAAGAAATGAAAAACTGTTTTTT.

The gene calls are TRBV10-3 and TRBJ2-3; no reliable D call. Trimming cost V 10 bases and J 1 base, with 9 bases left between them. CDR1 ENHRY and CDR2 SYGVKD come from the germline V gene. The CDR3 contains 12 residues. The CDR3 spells CATNKGTDTQYF. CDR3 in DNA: TGTGCCACAAATAAGGGCACAGATACGCAGTATTTT.

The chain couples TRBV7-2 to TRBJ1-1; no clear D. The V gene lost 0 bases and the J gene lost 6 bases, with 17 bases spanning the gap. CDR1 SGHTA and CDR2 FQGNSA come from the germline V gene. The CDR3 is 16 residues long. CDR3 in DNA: TGTGCCAGCAGCTTAGCTACCTGGGGAGGGAAGGCTGAAGCTTTCTTT. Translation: CASSLATWGGKAEAFF.

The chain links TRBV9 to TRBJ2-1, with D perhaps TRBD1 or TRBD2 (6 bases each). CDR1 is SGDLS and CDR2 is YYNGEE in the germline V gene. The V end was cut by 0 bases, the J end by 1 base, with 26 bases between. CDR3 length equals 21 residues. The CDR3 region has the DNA TGTGCCAGCAGCGTAGAACCCATTGGGTTGAGGGGGGAGGTATCCTACAATGAGCAGTTCTTC. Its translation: CASSVEPIGLRGEVSYNEQFF.

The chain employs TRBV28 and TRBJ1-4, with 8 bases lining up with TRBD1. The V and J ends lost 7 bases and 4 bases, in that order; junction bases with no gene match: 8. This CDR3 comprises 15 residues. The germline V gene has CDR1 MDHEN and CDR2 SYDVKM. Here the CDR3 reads CASTPGQAYNEKLFF. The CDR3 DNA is TGTGCCAGCACTCCGGGACAGGCGTATAATGAAAAACTGTTTTTT.

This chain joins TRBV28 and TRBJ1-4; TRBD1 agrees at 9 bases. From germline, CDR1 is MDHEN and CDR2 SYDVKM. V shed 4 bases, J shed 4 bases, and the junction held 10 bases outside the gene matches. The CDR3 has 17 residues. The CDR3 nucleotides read TGTGCCAGCAGTTCCCTCCGCCTGACAGGGGGTAATGAAAAACTGTTTTTT. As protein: CASSSLRLTGGNEKLFF.

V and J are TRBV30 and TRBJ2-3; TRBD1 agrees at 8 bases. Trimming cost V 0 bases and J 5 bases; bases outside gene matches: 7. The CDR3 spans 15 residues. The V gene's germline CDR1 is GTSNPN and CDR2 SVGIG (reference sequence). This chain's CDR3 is CAWSVGAGGVDTQYF. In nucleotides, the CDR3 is TGTGCCTGGAGTGTAGGTGCAGGGGGCGTAGATACGCAGTATTTT.

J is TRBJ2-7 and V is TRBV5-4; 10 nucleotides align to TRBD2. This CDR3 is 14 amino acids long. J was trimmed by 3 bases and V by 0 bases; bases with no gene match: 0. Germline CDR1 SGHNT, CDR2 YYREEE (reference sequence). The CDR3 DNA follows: TGTGCCAGCAGCTTGGGGACTAGCGGCTACGAGCAGTACTTC. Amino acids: CASSLGTSGYEQYF.

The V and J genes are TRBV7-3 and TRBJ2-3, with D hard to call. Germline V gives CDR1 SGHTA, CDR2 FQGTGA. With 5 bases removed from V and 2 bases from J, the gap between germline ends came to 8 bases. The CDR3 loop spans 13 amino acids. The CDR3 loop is CASSQADTDTQYF. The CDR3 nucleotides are TGTGCCAGCAGCCAGGCCGACACAGATACGCAGTATTTT.

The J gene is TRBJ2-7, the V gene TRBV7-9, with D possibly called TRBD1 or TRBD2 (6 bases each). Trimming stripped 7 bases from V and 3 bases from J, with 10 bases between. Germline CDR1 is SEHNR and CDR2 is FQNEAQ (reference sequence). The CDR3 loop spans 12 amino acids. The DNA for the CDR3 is TGTGCCAGCAAGGGGGGAGACTACGAGCAGTACTTC. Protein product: CASKGGDYEQYF.

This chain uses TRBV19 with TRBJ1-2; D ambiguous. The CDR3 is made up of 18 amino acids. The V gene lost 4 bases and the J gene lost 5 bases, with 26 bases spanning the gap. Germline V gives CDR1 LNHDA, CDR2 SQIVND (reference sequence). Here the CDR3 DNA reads TGTGCCAGTAGTAATTTCCGAGAAGGTGGTTGGGTCGTATATGGCTACACCTTC. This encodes CASSNFREGGWVVYGYTF.

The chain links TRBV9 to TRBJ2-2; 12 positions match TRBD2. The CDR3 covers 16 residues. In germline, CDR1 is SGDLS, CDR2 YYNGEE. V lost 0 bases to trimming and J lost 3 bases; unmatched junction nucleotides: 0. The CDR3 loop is CASSVGLAGDTGELFF. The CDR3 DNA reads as TGTGCCAGCAGCGTAGGACTAGCGGGAGACACCGGGGAGCTGTTTTTT.

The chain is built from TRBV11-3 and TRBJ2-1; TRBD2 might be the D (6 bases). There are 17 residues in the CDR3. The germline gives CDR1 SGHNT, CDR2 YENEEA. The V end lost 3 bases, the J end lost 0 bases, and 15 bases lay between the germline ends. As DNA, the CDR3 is TGTGCCAGCAGCTTGGTGGAGGGGACTTACTCCTACAATGAGCAGTTCTTC. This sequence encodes CASSLVEGTYSYNEQFF.

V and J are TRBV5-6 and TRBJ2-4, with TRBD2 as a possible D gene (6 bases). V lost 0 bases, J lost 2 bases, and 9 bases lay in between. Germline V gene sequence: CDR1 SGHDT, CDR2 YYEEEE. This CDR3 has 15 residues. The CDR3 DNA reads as TGTGCCAGCAGCTTGGGCGGAGGGACCAAAAACATTCAGTACTTC. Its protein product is CASSLGGGTKNIQYF.

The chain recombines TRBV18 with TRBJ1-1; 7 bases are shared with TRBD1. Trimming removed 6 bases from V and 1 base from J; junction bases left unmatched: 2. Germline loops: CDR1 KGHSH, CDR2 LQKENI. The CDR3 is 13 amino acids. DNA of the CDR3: TGTGCCAGCTCCTACAGGGGGAACACTGAAGCTTTCTTT. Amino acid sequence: CASSYRGNTEAFF.

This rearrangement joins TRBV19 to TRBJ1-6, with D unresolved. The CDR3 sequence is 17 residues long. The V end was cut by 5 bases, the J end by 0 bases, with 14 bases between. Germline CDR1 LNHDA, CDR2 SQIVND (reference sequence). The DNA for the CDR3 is TGTGCCAGTAGTTCCCGACTGGAAAGCTCCTATAATTCACCCCTCCACTTT. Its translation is CASSSRLESSYNSPLHF.